Shown below are 21 T cell receptor beta chains from a single sample sequenced in a study of T cell repertoires in cytomegalovirus infection. MiXCR was run by TCRdb on the reads, yielding one entry per CDR3 protein. Among about 100,000 distinct CDR3 sequences listed, under 50% were seen once. Antigen specificity for these receptors is unknown. The material was CD8+ T cells from cultured PBMCs, obtained from culture after CMV antigen stimulation. These receptors were taken from a human donor in good health (CMV status not recorded). Some clones in this sample may be carry-over from other donors' samples.

The CDR3 sequence is CASRRGISYEQYF. CDR3 nucleotide sequence: TGTGCCAGCCGGCGGGGGATCTCCTACGAGCAGTACTTC. V and J are TRBV28 and TRBJ2-7; 7 bases map to TRBD2. The CDR3 loop spans 13 amino acids. From germline, CDR1 is MDHEN and CDR2 SYDVKM. After removal of 8 bases from V and 0 bases from J, the junction contained 4 bases not matched to a gene.

The J gene is TRBJ2-2, the V gene TRBV12-3 or TRBV12-4; D is unclear. V lost 8 bases and J lost 1, with 17 bases in between. CDR3 size: 16 residues. The CDR3 spells CASLSTGPKNTGELFF. CDR3 sequence (DNA): TGTGCCAGCTTGAGCACCGGGCCAAAGAACACCGGGGAGCTGTTTTTT.

This chain joins TRBV27 and TRBJ2-7; TRBD1 is a possible D gene (6 bases). The ends were cut back, 4 bases at V and 3 bases at J, with 13 bases in the middle. This CDR3 is 14 amino acids long. From germline, CDR1 is MNHEY and CDR2 SMNVEV (reference sequence). This CDR3 reads CASSYGRGSYEQYF. CDR3 nucleotide sequence: TGTGCCAGCAGTTATGGCAGGGGAAGCTACGAGCAGTACTTC.

This clonotype occurred a few times. The chain recombines TRBV7-8 with TRBJ2-3, with D perhaps matching TRBD1 (5 bases). V was pared by 4 bases and J by 4 bases, with 18 bases between. Germline lookup yields CDR1 SGHVS and CDR2 FQNEAQ. CDR3 length: 16 amino acids. CDR3 amino acids: CASSSPHGAVADTQYF. CDR3 DNA: TGTGCCAGCAGCTCCCCACATGGGGCTGTCGCAGATACGCAGTATTTT.

This chain uses TRBV7-6 with TRBJ1-1; 9 bases are shared with TRBD1. The length of the CDR3 is 13 residues. From germline, CDR1 is SGHVS and CDR2 FNYEAQ. V was pared by 5 bases and J by 5 bases, with 3 bases of the junction left unmatched. CDR3 nucleotides: TGTGCCAGCAGCGAGACAGGGGGGACTGAAGCTTTCTTT. Its protein product is CASSETGGTEAFF.

This clonotype was observed a few times. V gene TRBV19 combines with J gene TRBJ2-2, with unresolved D. Trimming left V 3 bases short and J 10 bases short, with 15 bases between. Germline V gene sequence: CDR1 LNHDA, CDR2 SQIVND (reference sequence). This CDR3 is built from 14 residues. CDR3 loop: CASSIGASGPELFF. In DNA, the CDR3 is TGTGCCAGTAGTATCGGCGCGTCGGGCCCGGAGCTGTTTTTT.

The chain links TRBV6-1 to TRBJ1-1; no reliable D call. CDR3 length: 16 amino acids. V was shortened by 1 base and J by 1 base, with 13 bases between the two germline ends. Per germline, CDR1 MNHNS and CDR2 SASEGT. The CDR3 nucleotides read TGTGCCAGCAGTGAAGAGGGAACACGAGGGAACACTGAAGCTTTCTTT. Protein sequence: CASSEEGTRGNTEAFF.

In regard to this clonotype: Given a much more abundant clone one base away, this may be a read error. In this CDR3 the conserved last residue, phenylalanine or tryptophan, is missing, so a read error is likely. The chain is built from TRBV7-6 and TRBJ2-3; D is possibly TRBD2 (5 bases). The V gene lost 1 base and the J gene lost 4 bases, with 12 bases spanning the gap. This CDR3 has 15 residues. Germline-derived CDR1 and CDR2 are SGHVS and FNYEAQ. CDR3 in amino acids: CASSLDSGRSDTQYL. The CDR3 nucleotides are TGTGCCAGCAGCTTAGACAGCGGTCGGTCAGATACGCAGTATTTG.

This CDR3 is CASRPGPGNTEAFF. In nucleotides, the CDR3 is TGTGCCAGCAGGCCGGGTCCTGGGAACACTGAAGCTTTCTTT. The rearrangement uses TRBV6-5 and TRBJ1-1; no reliable D call. Germline CDR1 MNHEY, CDR2 SVGAGI. This CDR3 is 14 amino acids long. Trimming took off 6 bases at V and 1 base at J, with 12 bases between the two ends.

The rearrangement links TRBV12-3 or TRBV12-4 to TRBJ1-1, with D perhaps TRBD1 (6 bases). V dropped 6 bases and J dropped 9 bases, with 17 bases sitting between them. CDR3 length: 13 residues. CDR3 in amino acids: CASRPTGFLKAFF. Written as DNA, the CDR3 is TGTGCCAGCAGGCCGACAGGTTTCTTGAAAGCTTTCTTT.

The sample holds a few counts of this clonotype. The rearrangement joins TRBV2 to TRBJ1-1; D may be TRBD1 (6 bases). Germline CDR1 is SNHLY and CDR2 is FYNNEI. The CDR3 sequence is 18 residues long. Trimming shortened V by 3 bases and J by 0 bases, and 20 bases separated the two germline ends. CDR3 loop: CASSDVRGAEGMNTEAFF. For the CDR3, the DNA is TGTGCCAGCAGTGACGTGCGGGGGGCGGAGGGGATGAACACTGAAGCTTTCTTT.

This rearrangement joins TRBV12-3 or TRBV12-4 to TRBJ2-1; no firm D call. Trimming removed 6 bases from V and 3 bases from J, with 12 bases in between. The CDR3 is 14 residues long. The CDR3 spells CASSDTQLYNEQFF. The DNA for the CDR3 is TGTGCCAGCAGCGACACTCAGCTCTACAATGAGCAGTTCTTC.

The chain is built from TRBV2 and TRBJ1-2; unclear D gene. V was clipped by 1 base and J by 3 bases, with 12 bases between them. The CDR3 loop spans 15 amino acids. The germline gives CDR1 SNHLY, CDR2 FYNNEI. The CDR3 loop reads CASSEERASDYGYTF. The CDR3 DNA reads TGTGCCAGCAGTGAAGAGAGGGCTTCTGACTATGGCTACACCTTC.

The sample holds a few counts of this clonotype. The chain combines TRBV19 with TRBJ2-1; D possibly uses TRBD1 or TRBD2 (6 bases each). The CDR3 contains 13 residues. Germline CDR1 is LNHDA and CDR2 is SQIVND (reference sequence). V was trimmed by 1 base and J by 7 bases, leaving 8 bases between them. This CDR3 is CASSIAGANEQFF. In nucleotides, the CDR3 is TGTGCCAGTAGTATAGCGGGGGCGAATGAGCAGTTCTTC. Full variable domain (outside the CDR3, taken from reference TRBV19 and TRBJ2-1): DGGITQSPKYLFRKEGQNVTLSCEQNLNHDAMYWYRQDPGQGLRLIYYSQIVNDFQKGDIAEGYSVSREKKESFPLTVTSAQKNPTAFYLCASSIAGANEQFFGPGTRLTVL.

This clonotype was found a few times. The chain combines TRBV9 with TRBJ2-7; 7 bases are shared with TRBD2. The CDR3 is made up of 15 amino acids. Germline trimming cut 1 base from V and 1 base from J; bases unmatched to any gene: 5. Per the germline V gene, CDR1 is SGDLS and CDR2 is YYNGEE. The DNA of the CDR3 is TGTGCCAGCAGCGTATGGGCTAGCGGATCCTACGAGCAGTACTTC. This gives the protein CASSVWASGSYEQYF.

The gene calls are TRBV6-2 or TRBV6-3 and TRBJ2-7; D gene ambiguous. Per germline, CDR1 MNHEY and CDR2 SVGEGT. The length of the CDR3 is 13 residues. Trimming pared 6 bases from V and 6 bases from J, leaving 15 bases between. CDR3 nucleotides: TGTGCCAGCAGCCCAACTCCTCGGTTCGAGCAGTACTTC. Amino acids: CASSPTPRFEQYF.

The chain joins TRBV29-1 to TRBJ2-3; 8 bases match TRBD2. CDR1 and CDR2 from the germline V gene are SQVTM and ANQGSEA. V lost 8 bases, J lost 1 base, and 5 bases stayed unmatched. The CDR3 is 13 residues long. CDR3 protein: CSLSSGRTDTQYF. CDR3 sequence (DNA): TGCAGCTTGTCTAGCGGGCGCACAGATACGCAGTATTTT.

The chain employs TRBV27 and TRBJ2-1, with 8 bases lining up with TRBD2. The CDR3 loop spans 15 amino acids. The germline V gene has CDR1 MNHEY and CDR2 SMNVEV (reference sequence). Trimming cost V 6 bases and J 8 bases; bases outside gene matches: 12. This chain's CDR3 is CASSTRRSGGDEQFF. CDR3 in DNA: TGTGCCAGCAGCACTCGGAGAAGCGGGGGTGATGAGCAGTTCTTC.

V usage is TRBV7-6 and J usage is TRBJ2-7; 7 bases agree with TRBD1. V shed 5 bases, J shed 2 bases, and the junction held 6 bases outside the gene matches. Germline-derived CDR1 and CDR2 are SGHVS and FNYEAQ. This CDR3 region has 14 residues. The chain's CDR3 is CASSPGTVAYEQYF. The CDR3 DNA reads as TGTGCCAGCAGCCCCGGGACAGTAGCCTACGAGCAGTACTTC.

V and J are TRBV19 and TRBJ1-1; no firm D call. The germline V gene encodes CDR1 LNHDA and CDR2 SQIVND (reference sequence). The CDR3 totals 13 residues. V lost 3 bases to trimming and J lost 4 bases, with 9 bases between them. The CDR3 region has the DNA TGTGCCAGTAGTATTTATGGCGGCACTGAAGCTTTCTTT. Amino acid sequence: CASSIYGGTEAFF.

The CDR3 loop reads CASSMTGKFTGELFF. The CDR3 nucleotides read TGTGCCAGTAGTATGACAGGGAAGTTTACCGGGGAGCTGTTTTTT. V is TRBV19 and J is TRBJ2-2, with 7 bases identical to TRBD1. This CDR3 has 15 residues. The trim removed 3 bases at V and 5 bases at J, leaving 6 bases unmatched. Germline CDR1 and CDR2: LNHDA and SQIVND (reference sequence).